These T cell receptor beta chains were read from a single sample in a study of lymphopenia after photon versus proton radiotherapy. Libraries were prepared by immunoSEQ multiplex PCR; TCRdb keeps only in-frame clonotypes and omits some of them. The table lists almost 25,000 clones, roughly four fifths of them singletons. The sample here was peripheral blood, taken from a patient treated with proton-based radiotherapy. The receptors shown here come from an older woman with pancreatic cancer. The CDR3 runs from the conserved cysteine through the conserved F or W. The order of the fields is J gene, D gene, clone size, V gene, CDR3 protein, CDR3 DNA. D genes are given only for firm matches. Clone size is not always given. Where it is, it says once, few, many or a class for expanded clones.

j_gene: TRBJ2-6
d_gene: -
abundance: -
v_gene: TRBV6-5
CDR3aa: CASRYLVSGANVLTF
CDR3nt: TGTGCCAGCAGGTACCTTGTCTCTGGGGCCAACGTCCTGACTTTC

j_gene: TRBJ2-7
d_gene: -
abundance: -
v_gene: TRBV18
CDR3aa: CASSPPGKGRAEQYF
CDR3nt: TGTGCCAGCTCACCCCCGGGGAAAGGAAGGGCCGAGCAGTACTTC

j_gene: TRBJ1-5
d_gene: -
abundance: -
v_gene: TRBV10-3
CDR3aa: CAISESIGNSNQPQHF
CDR3nt: TGTGCCATCAGTGAGTCGATTGGGAATAGCAATCAGCCCCAGCATTTT

j_gene: TRBJ2-7
d_gene: -
abundance: -
v_gene: TRBV5-4
CDR3aa: CASSAGGPSPPYEQYF
CDR3nt: TGTGCCAGCAGCGCCGGGGGTCCTAGTCCCCCCTACGAGCAGTACTTC

j_gene: TRBJ2-2
d_gene: -
abundance: few
v_gene: TRBV1
CDR3aa: CTSSKLAGESPKKTGELFF
CDR3nt: TGCACCAGCAGCAAACTAGCGGGAGAGTCACCTAAGAAAACCGGGGAGCTGTTTTTT

j_gene: TRBJ1-4
d_gene: -
abundance: -
v_gene: TRBV7-9
CDR3aa: CASSQKEATNEKLFF
CDR3nt: TGTGCCAGCAGCCAAAAGGAGGCAACTAATGAAAAACTGTTTTTT

j_gene: TRBJ1-2
d_gene: -
abundance: -
v_gene: TRBV4-1
CDR3aa: CASSQPTGSNYGYTF
CDR3nt: TGCGCCAGCAGCCAACCAACAGGGTCTAACTATGGCTACACCTTC

j_gene: TRBJ2-1
d_gene: -
abundance: -
v_gene: TRBV4-1
CDR3aa: CASSQGGSWNEQFF
CDR3nt: TGCGCCAGCAGCCAAGGGGGTAGTTGGAATGAGCAGTTCTTC

j_gene: TRBJ2-1
d_gene: -
abundance: -
v_gene: TRBV2
CDR3aa: CASRLSGEQFF
CDR3nt: TGTGCCAGCAGGTTGTCGGGTGAGCAGTTCTTC

j_gene: TRBJ1-2
d_gene: TRBD1
abundance: -
v_gene: TRBV19
CDR3aa: CASAPGQGTSYGYTF
CDR3nt: TGTGCCAGTGCACCGGGACAGGGAACAAGCTATGGCTACACCTTC

j_gene: TRBJ1-1
d_gene: -
abundance: few
v_gene: TRBV7-2
CDR3aa: CASSLGTFNTEAFF
CDR3nt: TGTGCCAGCAGCTTGGGGACATTTAACACTGAAGCTTTCTTT

j_gene: TRBJ2-3
d_gene: TRBD1
abundance: -
v_gene: TRBV19
CDR3aa: CASSKTQGARDTQYF
CDR3nt: TGTGCCAGTAGTAAGACACAGGGGGCGCGGGATACGCAGTATTTT

j_gene: TRBJ2-3
d_gene: -
abundance: -
v_gene: TRBV7-9
CDR3aa: CATQTVEFTDTQYF
CDR3nt: TGTGCCACCCAGACAGTAGAATTCACAGATACGCAGTATTTT

j_gene: TRBJ1-2
d_gene: -
abundance: -
v_gene: TRBV5-4
CDR3aa: CASSLAVVARRGGYTF
CDR3nt: TGTGCCAGCAGCTTGGCCGTCGTTGCGCGGCGCGGTGGCTACACCTTC

j_gene: TRBJ1-4
d_gene: -
abundance: -
v_gene: TRBV2
CDR3aa: CASIPGYTNEKLFF
CDR3nt: TGTGCCAGCATCCCAGGGTATACTAATGAAAAACTGTTTTTT

j_gene: TRBJ2-7
d_gene: -
abundance: few
v_gene: TRBV27
CDR3aa: CASSQNRDTSYEQYF
CDR3nt: TGTGCCAGCAGCCAAAACCGGGACACCTCCTACGAGCAGTACTTC

j_gene: TRBJ1-3
d_gene: TRBD1
abundance: -
v_gene: TRBV7-3
CDR3aa: CASSRTGDSGNTIYF
CDR3nt: TGTGCCAGCTCGCGGACAGGGGACTCTGGAAACACCATATATTTT

j_gene: TRBJ1-2
d_gene: TRBD1
abundance: -
v_gene: TRBV29-1
CDR3aa: CSVAGQAYGYTF
CDR3nt: TGCAGCGTCGCGGGACAGGCCTATGGCTACACCTTC

j_gene: TRBJ2-1
d_gene: -
abundance: -
v_gene: TRBV7-3
CDR3aa: CASSLMALGDNEQFF
CDR3nt: TGTGCCAGCAGCTTGATGGCCCTAGGGGACAATGAGCAGTTCTTC

j_gene: TRBJ2-4
d_gene: TRBD2
abundance: few
v_gene: TRBV4-3
CDR3aa: CASSQGVAGDLNIQYF
CDR3nt: TGCGCCAGCAGCCAAGGGGTAGCGGGAGATTTAAACATTCAGTACTTC

j_gene: TRBJ1-6
d_gene: TRBD1
abundance: -
v_gene: TRBV4-3
CDR3aa: CASSQEYRGGTGRSPLHF
CDR3nt: TGCGCCAGCAGCCAAGAGTACCGGGGCGGGACAGGGAGATCACCCCTCCACTTT

j_gene: TRBJ2-7
d_gene: -
abundance: -
v_gene: TRBV5-1
CDR3aa: CASSQGLQGDAYEQYF
CDR3nt: TGCGCCAGCAGCCAAGGGCTTCAGGGTGACGCCTACGAGCAGTACTTC

j_gene: TRBJ2-2
d_gene: -
abundance: -
v_gene: TRBV4-3
CDR3aa: CASSQERGGTGELFF
CDR3nt: TGCGCCAGCAGCCAAGAAAGGGGCGGGACCGGGGAGCTGTTTTTT

j_gene: TRBJ2-5
d_gene: -
abundance: few
v_gene: TRBV30
CDR3aa: CAWRGAQETQYF
CDR3nt: TGTGCCTGGAGGGGTGCCCAAGAGACCCAGTACTTC

j_gene: TRBJ1-2
d_gene: -
abundance: -
v_gene: TRBV28
CDR3aa: CASSFSNYGYTF
CDR3nt: TGTGCCAGCAGTTTCAGTAACTATGGCTACACCTTC

j_gene: TRBJ2-5
d_gene: -
abundance: -
v_gene: TRBV19
CDR3aa: CASTRDSTLKTQYF
CDR3nt: TGTGCCAGTACGAGAGACAGTACCCTGAAGACCCAGTACTTC

j_gene: TRBJ2-2
d_gene: TRBD2
abundance: -
v_gene: TRBV2
CDR3aa: CASRGALAGERTGELFF
CDR3nt: TGTGCCAGCAGGGGTGCACTAGCGGGAGAGCGCACCGGGGAGCTGTTTTTT

j_gene: TRBJ2-1
d_gene: TRBD1
abundance: few
v_gene: TRBV28
CDR3aa: CASSRGQGDYNEQFF
CDR3nt: TGTGCCAGCAGCCGGGGACAGGGAGACTACAATGAGCAGTTCTTC

j_gene: TRBJ2-7
d_gene: TRBD2
abundance: -
v_gene: TRBV9
CDR3aa: CASSAGGGNFNEQYF
CDR3nt: TGTGCCAGCAGCGCTGGGGGGGGGAACTTCAACGAGCAGTACTTC

j_gene: TRBJ2-3
d_gene: TRBD2
abundance: once
v_gene: TRBV2
CDR3aa: CARSPTSGGGDTQYF
CDR3nt: TGTGCCAGATCACCGACTAGCGGGGGCGGAGATACGCAGTATTTT

j_gene: TRBJ1-1
d_gene: TRBD1
abundance: -
v_gene: TRBV7-2
CDR3aa: CASSMDRNVMNTEAFF
CDR3nt: TGTGCCAGCAGCATGGACAGGAATGTCATGAACACTGAAGCTTTCTTT

j_gene: TRBJ2-3
d_gene: -
abundance: -
v_gene: TRBV11-3
CDR3aa: CASSFGRQEYF
CDR3nt: TGTGCCAGCAGCTTCGGGAGACAGGAGTATTTT

j_gene: TRBJ1-2
d_gene: TRBD1
abundance: -
v_gene: TRBV5-1
CDR3aa: CASSFRGSYGYTF
CDR3nt: TGCGCCAGCAGCTTCAGGGGGAGCTATGGCTACACCTTC

j_gene: TRBJ2-5
d_gene: TRBD2
abundance: -
v_gene: TRBV11-2
CDR3aa: CASSPRTSGTETQYF
CDR3nt: TGTGCCAGCAGCCCCAGGACTAGCGGGACTGAGACCCAGTACTTC

j_gene: TRBJ2-3
d_gene: -
abundance: -
v_gene: TRBV7-6
CDR3aa: CASSLVFTDTQYF
CDR3nt: TGTGCCAGCAGCTTAGTCTTCACAGATACGCAGTATTTT

j_gene: TRBJ2-7
d_gene: TRBD1
abundance: -
v_gene: TRBV19
CDR3aa: CASKRTGMYEQYF
CDR3nt: TGTGCCAGCAAGCGGACAGGGATGTACGAGCAGTACTTC

j_gene: TRBJ2-7
d_gene: TRBD1
abundance: -
v_gene: TRBV6-1
CDR3aa: CASSPAARGQGEQYF
CDR3nt: TGTGCCAGCAGTCCCGCCGCGAGGGGGCAGGGGGAGCAGTACTTC

j_gene: TRBJ2-7
d_gene: TRBD2
abundance: -
v_gene: TRBV28
CDR3aa: CASSTRGGAYEQYF
CDR3nt: TGTGCCAGCAGTACCCGGGGGGGGGCCTACGAGCAGTACTTC

j_gene: TRBJ2-1
d_gene: TRBD2
abundance: -
v_gene: TRBV18
CDR3aa: CASSPSGGSSYNEQFF
CDR3nt: TGTGCCAGCTCACCCTCGGGGGGGAGCTCCTACAATGAGCAGTTCTTC

j_gene: TRBJ2-3
d_gene: TRBD1
abundance: -
v_gene: TRBV4-1
CDR3aa: CASSQLPGQKSTDTQYF
CDR3nt: TGCGCCAGCAGCCAACTCCCGGGACAGAAAAGCACAGATACGCAGTATTTT

j_gene: TRBJ2-1
d_gene: -
abundance: -
v_gene: TRBV7-9
CDR3aa: CASGGSYYQYEQFF
CDR3nt: TGTGCCAGCGGGGGGTCGTACTACCAGTATGAGCAGTTCTTC

j_gene: TRBJ1-1
d_gene: -
abundance: -
v_gene: TRBV28
CDR3aa: CASSLLGNGNTEAFF
CDR3nt: TGTGCCAGCAGTTTATTGGGGAACGGGAACACTGAAGCTTTCTTT

j_gene: TRBJ2-3
d_gene: TRBD2
abundance: -
v_gene: TRBV28
CDR3aa: CASSVASGGRSDTQYF
CDR3nt: TGTGCCAGCAGTGTAGCGAGCGGGGGGAGGTCAGATACGCAGTATTTT

j_gene: TRBJ1-4
d_gene: -
abundance: -
v_gene: TRBV28
CDR3aa: CASSLGYFVGKSGEKLFF
CDR3nt: TGTGCCAGCAGTTTGGGTTATTTCGTGGGGAAGTCCGGTGAAAAACTGTTTTTT

j_gene: TRBJ1-6
d_gene: TRBD1
abundance: -
v_gene: TRBV7-3
CDR3aa: CASSLVGQGGNSPLHF
CDR3nt: TGTGCCAGCAGCTTGGTTGGACAGGGCGGGAATTCACCCCTCCACTTT

j_gene: TRBJ2-2
d_gene: TRBD1
abundance: few
v_gene: TRBV9
CDR3aa: CASSAKNRGVDTGELFF
CDR3nt: TGTGCCAGCAGCGCAAAAAACAGGGGTGTAGACACCGGGGAGCTGTTTTTT

j_gene: TRBJ1-6
d_gene: -
abundance: -
v_gene: TRBV11-3
CDR3aa: CASSLGESAPLHF
CDR3nt: TGTGCCAGCAGCTTAGGGGAGAGTGCACCCCTCCACTTT

j_gene: TRBJ1-2
d_gene: -
abundance: -
v_gene: TRBV10-3
CDR3aa: CAIKEGPGYGYTF
CDR3nt: TGTGCCATCAAGGAGGGGCCTGGGTATGGCTACACCTTC

j_gene: TRBJ2-7
d_gene: TRBD1
abundance: -
v_gene: TRBV6-5
CDR3aa: CASSWTGNYEQYF
CDR3nt: TGTGCCAGCAGTTGGACAGGGAACTACGAGCAGTACTTC

j_gene: TRBJ1-1
d_gene: TRBD1
abundance: -
v_gene: TRBV19
CDR3aa: CASSMPTGGGTEAFF
CDR3nt: TGTGCCAGTAGTATGCCTACAGGGGGAGGTACTGAAGCTTTCTTT

j_gene: TRBJ2-7
d_gene: TRBD1
abundance: -
v_gene: TRBV5-4
CDR3aa: CASSPGTGHAYEQYF
CDR3nt: TGTGCCAGCAGCCCCGGGACAGGTCATGCCTACGAGCAGTACTTC

j_gene: TRBJ2-5
d_gene: TRBD1
abundance: -
v_gene: TRBV28
CDR3aa: CASNPPRGRETQYF
CDR3nt: TGTGCCAGCAACCCCCCGAGGGGGCGAGAGACCCAGTACTTC

j_gene: TRBJ1-1
d_gene: -
abundance: -
v_gene: TRBV10-1
CDR3aa: CASPSEGGSEAFF
CDR3nt: TGCGCCAGCCCCTCGGAGGGGGGGTCTGAAGCTTTCTTT

j_gene: TRBJ1-4
d_gene: -
abundance: once
v_gene: TRBV19
CDR3aa: CASSSGQLINEKLFF
CDR3nt: TGTGCCAGTAGTTCAGGACAACTTATAAATGAAAAACTGTTTTTT